Below, one T cell receptor beta chain is given with its context. It has no known antigen specificity. No base qualities exist here, and no much larger clone lies one base off it. The entry originates in a study of human T cells and chemical hapten exposure listed by TCRdb under 2021. For the study in its entirety: For sensitization, 2% DPC in acetone was applied to a roughly 2 cm by roughly 2 cm area of upper inner arm skin. Patients additionally received weekly therapeutic DPC doses to the scalp throughout the approximately 24-week study period. Patch testing was performed on the upper back with Finn chambers containing 0.01% DPC, and the patch tests were scored after 6 days according to International Contact Dermatitis Research Group standards. The libraries were sequenced as a pool, and the TCR yield per sample differed mostly because of small variations in library volumes within the pool. Peripheral blood TCR repertoire changes were tracked in vivo in alopecia patients during primary and secondary sensitization to the hapten diphenylcyclopropenone (DPC). Most of the patients in the cohort were female, and the cohort covered alopecia areata with under or over 50% scalp involvement, alopecia totalis and alopecia universalis. About 27 alopecia patients gave blood for TCR sequencing at one to four time points (pre-sensitization, 2, 6 and 24 weeks). Patient blood was sampled pre-sensitization (week 0) and at 2, 6 and about 24 weeks after DPC sensitization.

What the work shows at the level of the full study, not this receptor alone: DPC sensitization did not change how many TCRs were above 1 in 1000 frequency, and no evidence was found of alterations in global repertoire structure. Significantly more large CDR3 similarity clusters were formed by expanded TCRs than by pre-sensitization or healthy control sets, consistent with antigen-driven responses. Patch test score was positively correlated with the number of PT1 expanded TCRs, with significance at thresholds 8, 16 and 32 but not at 4. Repeated subsampling changed both the strength of the expansion versus patch-test correlation and the threshold at which that correlation became significant. All patients had alopecia, a presumed autoimmune disease, so their immune response might differ from that of healthy individuals.

Preparation of the library involved RACE. The sample was run on a NextSeq 500. During library preparation, unique molecular identifiers were attached to individual cDNA molecules so that TCRs could be counted in a quantitative, reproducible way. From each blood RNA sample, both TCR alpha and TCR beta chains were sequenced. Processing in the source paper ran as follows. The median number of TCRs per sample was over 95,000, ranging from roughly 20,000 to 700,000. The Decombinator software suite was used to annotate V, J and CDR3 in the TCR reads. To make PS versus PT1 abundance plots, every sample was subsampled to the same number of TCRs (28,000). TCRs were defined as expanded if absent before sensitization and observed at least eight times at the 2-week time point. The raw public reads went through TCRdb reprocessing: fastp at Q25, MiXCR clone calling, in-frame beta chains kept. CDR3 protein sequences are deduplicated, and each keeps its most common genes and DNA. TCRdb's processing, not the authors', yielded these V and J calls. In this sample the table shows under 400,000 distinct CDR3 sequences, 4.5% to 6% of which occur a single time. Clones ranked in the top ten supply just over 2.5% of the sample.

The time point label of this sample denotes: pre-sensitization, week 0. In light of the paper, this sample's treatment or condition label describes: therapeutic diphenylcyclopropenone sensitization with weekly scalp DPC. At each patch-test visit, blood was drawn before the patch test was applied. Patients were considered eligible if aged 18 to 70, diagnosed with alopecia and deemed suitable for DPC therapy, and patients were excluded if pregnant. Total RNA was extracted from unfractionated whole blood collected in Tempus Blood RNA tubes. This receptor was obtained from a woman aged 45-65 years with alopecia areata. Some clones in this sample may be carry-over from other donors' samples. Sequences were derived from whole blood, sampled in connection with sensitization to the hapten diphenylcyclopropenone (DPC).

The nucleotides read TGTGCCAGCAGTTACTCGGGCCAGCTCCAGCAACCCCTCCACTTT. Its amino acids are CASSYSGQLQQPLHF. The chain employs TRBV6-5 and TRBJ1-6, with the D gene not clear enough to name. The CDR3 runs 15 residues from the cysteine to the phenylalanine. Only the CDR3 part of the read is kept: 45 bases, read in frame from the first base. CDR1 and CDR2 are read off the germline V gene as MNHEY and SVGAGI. The junction carries 15 bases between V and J, which are trimmed by 0 bases and 12 bases respectively.